This is a list of T cell receptor beta chains from one sample in a study of T cell changes during pregnancy in multiple sclerosis. This table comes from immunoSEQ multiplex PCR, and its TCRdb copy is limited to in-frame clones, with some not included. The sample lists tens of thousands of clones, roughly 89% seen once, with 2% in the top ten. Sequencing was performed on peripheral blood, taken in the second trimester of pregnancy. These receptors were obtained from a female donor with multiple sclerosis, enrolled in a pregnancy study. The CDR3 runs from the conserved cysteine through the conserved F or W. D genes are given only for firm matches. For some rows the clone size is stated as once, few or many, or as a class when expanded; others skip it.

TRBJ1-2,TRBV7-3,NA,NA,CASSLRQGLGYTF,TGTGCCAGCAGCTTAAGGCAGGGGCTTGGCTACACCTTC
TRBJ2-1,TRBV7-8,NA,TRBD1,CASSLRTGREQFF,TGTGCCAGCAGCCTTCGGACAGGCCGCGAGCAGTTCTTC
TRBJ2-3,TRBV7-3,NA,NA,CASSLGQLRDTQYF,TGTGCCAGCAGTTTAGGCCAATTGCGGGATACGCAGTATTTT
TRBJ2-3,TRBV11-2,NA,TRBD2,CASSFTGTRGRPDTQYF,TGTGCCAGCAGCTTCACCGGGACTAGGGGAAGACCTGATACGCAGTATTTT
TRBJ1-6,TRBV7-9,once,TRBD1,CASRPDRDKPLHF,TGTGCCAGCAGACCGGACAGGGATAAACCCCTCCACTTT
TRBJ1-3,TRBV7-9,NA,NA,CASSFPRTRSGSGNTIYF,TGTGCCAGCAGCTTCCCACGGACGCGGTCGGGATCTGGAAACACCATATATTTT
TRBJ1-1,TRBV6-1,NA,NA,CATTENTEAFF,TGTGCCACGACAGAGAACACTGAAGCTTTCTTT
TRBJ1-4,TRBV19,NA,NA,CASSIDLGHEDEKLFF,TGTGCCAGTAGTATAGATCTGGGACATGAGGATGAAAAACTGTTTTTT
TRBJ2-1,TRBV5-4,NA,NA,CASSRDSVSYNEQFF,TGTGCCAGCAGCCGGGACTCTGTCTCCTACAATGAGCAGTTCTTC
TRBJ2-7,TRBV28,NA,NA,CASTTNYEQYF,TGTGCCAGCACTACCAACTACGAGCAGTACTTC
TRBJ2-3,TRBV7-9,NA,NA,CASSVLGGDRTDTQYF,TGTGCCAGCAGCGTTCTCGGCGGGGACCGCACAGATACGCAGTATTTT
TRBJ2-5,TRBV5-6,NA,TRBD2,CASSLGGLAGYPHF,TGTGCCAGCAGCTTGGGGGGTCTAGCGGGTTATCCGCACTTC
TRBJ2-3,TRBV7-9,NA,NA,CASSGWSTDTQYF,TGTGCCAGCAGCGGCTGGTCCACAGATACGCAGTATTTT
TRBJ2-3,TRBV2,NA,NA,CASRTGDTQYF,TGTGCCAGCAGGACCGGGGATACGCAGTATTTT
TRBJ2-5,TRBV5-6,NA,TRBD2,CASSLVTGGGETQYF,TGTGCCAGCAGCTTGGTGACGGGAGGGGGGGAGACCCAGTACTTC
TRBJ2-7,TRBV2,NA,NA,CASSHALGPGYLNEQYF,TGTGCCAGCAGTCACGCGCTGGGGCCAGGGTATTTGAACGAGCAGTACTTC
TRBJ2-7,TRBV6-5,NA,NA,CASSPAYEQYF,TGTGCCAGCAGTCCCGCCTACGAGCAGTACTTC
TRBJ2-2,TRBV29-1,NA,NA,CSGRATGELFF,TGCAGCGGGAGGGCGACCGGGGAGCTGTTTTTT
TRBJ1-1,TRBV14,medium-sized,NA,CASSHLGDTRNTEAFF,TGTGCCAGCAGCCACCTTGGGGACACTCGGAACACTGAAGCTTTCTTT
TRBJ2-5,TRBV9,NA,NA,CASSVRGGPQETQYF,TGTGCCAGCAGCGTGAGGGGGGGGCCGCAAGAGACCCAGTACTTC
TRBJ2-3,TRBV19,NA,NA,CASSGRGPTDTQYF,TGTGCCAGTAGTGGGCGGGGGCCCACAGATACGCAGTATTTT
TRBJ2-7,TRBV30,NA,TRBD2,CAWSDASGKPRSYEQYF,TGTGCCTGGAGTGACGCTAGCGGGAAACCTCGGTCCTACGAGCAGTACTTC
TRBJ1-2,TRBV18,once,NA,CASSPAAVGGYTF,TGTGCCAGCTCACCGGCGGCAGTTGGTGGCTACACCTTC
TRBJ2-7,TRBV14,NA,TRBD2,CASSFLAGSYEQYF,TGTGCCAGCAGCTTTCTAGCGGGATCCTACGAGCAGTACTTC
TRBJ1-5,TRBV7-8,NA,TRBD1,CASSPGSQGAGNQPQHF,TGTGCCAGCAGCCCCGGATCTCAGGGGGCAGGCAATCAGCCCCAGCATTTT
TRBJ2-5,TRBV19,NA,TRBD1,CASSSDREQETQYF,TGTGCCAGTAGCAGCGACAGGGAACAAGAGACCCAGTACTTC
TRBJ1-1,TRBV27,NA,NA,CASRRGAPWPEAFF,TGTGCCAGCCGCCGGGGGGCACCGTGGCCTGAAGCTTTCTTT
TRBJ1-2,TRBV10-3,NA,TRBD1,CAISESQGADYGYTF,TGTGCCATCAGTGAGTCACAGGGGGCCGACTATGGCTACACCTTC
TRBJ2-7,TRBV2,few,NA,CASSEGDNYEQYF,TGTGCCAGCAGTGAGGGGGACAACTACGAGCAGTACTTC
TRBJ2-7,TRBV19,NA,TRBD1,CASSTPGTGTYEQYF,TGTGCCAGTAGTACGCCCGGGACAGGGACTTACGAGCAGTACTTC
TRBJ2-5,TRBV7-9,few,NA,CASSLSGETQYF,TGTGCCAGCAGCTTATCCGGAGAGACCCAGTACTTC
TRBJ2-7,TRBV10-3,NA,TRBD1,CAISFGTGSPHEQYF,TGTGCCATCAGTTTCGGGACAGGATCTCCCCACGAGCAGTACTTC
TRBJ1-1,TRBV5-6,once,NA,CASSLALEGNTEAFF,TGTGCCAGCAGCTTGGCGTTGGAGGGAAACACTGAAGCTTTCTTT
TRBJ1-4,TRBV18,once,NA,CASSQNTGLSTNEKLFF,TGTGCCAGCTCACAGAACACAGGGTTGTCAACTAATGAAAAACTGTTTTTT
TRBJ2-7,TRBV20-1,NA,NA,CSARAGEQYF,TGCAGTGCTAGAGCCGGTGAGCAGTACTTC
TRBJ1-5,TRBV7-6,NA,TRBD1,CASRRTDRGPYYQPQHF,TGTGCCAGCAGACGGACTGACAGGGGACCTTACTATCAGCCCCAGCATTTT
TRBJ2-3,TRBV18,NA,NA,CASSPLYRVDPSTDTQYF,TGTGCCAGCTCACCACTGTACAGGGTGGATCCTAGCACAGATACGCAGTATTTT
TRBJ2-2,TRBV30,NA,NA,CAWSPGPFTGELFF,TGTGCCTGGAGTCCAGGGCCATTCACCGGGGAGCTGTTTTTT
TRBJ2-5,TRBV5-8,NA,TRBD2,CASSTGLAGEETQYF,TGTGCCAGCAGCACAGGACTAGCGGGAGAAGAGACCCAGTACTTC
TRBJ1-4,TRBV7-9,NA,NA,CASTRTGGGEKLFF,TGTGCCAGCACCCGTACTGGGGGCGGCGAAAAACTGTTTTTT